This record concerns one TCR beta chain sequence. The ends were cut back, 4 bases at V and 0 bases at J, with 7 bases in the middle. The germline V gene encodes CDR1 SGHNT and CDR2 YENEEA. The CDR3 is made up of 14 amino acids. The sample is drawn from a study of sequential checkpoint blockade in melanoma. Treatment given: randomized to nivolumab then ipilimumab (arm A) or the reverse (arm B). Libraries were prepared by immunoSEQ multiplex PCR; TCRdb keeps only in-frame clonotypes and omits some of them. The sample shows 6,000 to 9,500 clones, roughly 31% of them seen only once. This sequence was found in a human donor with melanoma. The specimen was tumor tissue (inferred from file names), collected from a patient given nivolumab and ipilimumab in sequence. The chain is built from TRBV11-3 and TRBJ2-1; tentative D call: TRBD2 (6 bases). The CDR3 DNA reads as TGTGCCAGCAGCTCGGACTACTCCTACAATGAGCAGTTCTTC. This translates into CASSSDYSYNEQFF.